The source of this TCR beta chain is a study of blood T cell repertoires in COVID-19. Germline V gives CDR1 SQVTM, CDR2 ANQGSEA. V lost 0 bases and J 8 bases, leaving 13 bases between the germline ends. The CDR3 has 13 amino acids. Assay: immunoSEQ multiplex PCR; the TCRdb copy retains only in-frame clones and omits some. The table records approximately 250,000 clones, around 84% of them present only once. The rearrangement uses TRBV29-1 and TRBJ1-1, with a possible D match to TRBD1 (6 bases). This TCR derives from a man in his forties with acute or convalescent COVID-19. Sequencing input: peripheral blood. The DNA for the CDR3 is TGCAGCGTTGAAGATCCGCGGGGGCGGGAAGCTTTCTTT. Translated, it gives CSVEDPRGREAFF. The full variable domain, rest sourced from reference TRBV29-1 and TRBJ1-1, is SAVISQKPSRDICQRGTSLTIQCQVDSQVTMMFWYRQQPGQSLTLIATANQGSEATYESGFVIDKFPISRPNLTFSTLTVSNMSPEDSSIYLCSVEDPRGREAFFGQGTRLTVV.